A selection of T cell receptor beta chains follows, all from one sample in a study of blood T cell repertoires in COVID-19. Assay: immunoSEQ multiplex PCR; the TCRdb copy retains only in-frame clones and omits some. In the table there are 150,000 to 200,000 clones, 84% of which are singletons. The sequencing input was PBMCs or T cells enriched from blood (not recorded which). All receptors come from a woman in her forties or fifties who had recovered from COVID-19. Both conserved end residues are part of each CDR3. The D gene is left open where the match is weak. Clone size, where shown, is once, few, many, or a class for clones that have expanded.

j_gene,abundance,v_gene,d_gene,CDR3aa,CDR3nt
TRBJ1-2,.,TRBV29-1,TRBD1,CSVGQGARGYTF,TGCAGCGTTGGACAGGGGGCGAGGGGCTACACCTTC
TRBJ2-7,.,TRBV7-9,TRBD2,CASSQTSGYEQYF,TGTGCCAGCAGCCAGACTAGCGGCTACGAGCAGTACTTC
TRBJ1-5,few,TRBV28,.,CASSLMVTEGNQPQHF,TGTGCCAGCAGTTTAATGGTTACCGAGGGCAATCAGCCCCAGCATTTT
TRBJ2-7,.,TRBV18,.,CASSNSQKSYEQYF,TGTGCCAGCTCAAATAGCCAGAAATCCTACGAGCAGTACTTC
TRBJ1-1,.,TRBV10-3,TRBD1,CAIGRGTGSEAFF,TGTGCCATCGGTCGCGGGACAGGGAGTGAAGCTTTCTTT
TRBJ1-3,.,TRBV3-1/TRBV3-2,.,CASAESGVSGNTIYF,TGTGCCAGCGCTGAGTCGGGGGTCTCTGGAAACACCATATATTTT
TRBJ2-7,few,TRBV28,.,CASSFEGVMMAGARSEQYF,TGTGCCAGCAGTTTCGAGGGGGTGATGATGGCAGGGGCTCGAAGCGAGCAGTACTTC
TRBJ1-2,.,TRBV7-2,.,CASSLAPGQNYGYTF,TGTGCCAGCAGCTTAGCCCCAGGGCAGAACTATGGCTACACCTTC
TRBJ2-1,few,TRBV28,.,CASTPYPDSIHEQFF,TGTGCCAGCACCCCTTACCCGGACAGCATCCATGAGCAGTTCTTC
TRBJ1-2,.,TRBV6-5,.,CASSLQGTLYGYTF,TGTGCCAGCTCCTTACAGGGAACGCTCTATGGCTACACCTTC
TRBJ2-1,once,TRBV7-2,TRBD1,CASSLIGTDNEQFF,TGTGCCAGCAGCTTAATCGGGACAGACAATGAGCAGTTCTTC
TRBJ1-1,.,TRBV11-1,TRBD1,CASSLAGTGEAFF,TGTGCCAGCAGCTTAGCCGGGACAGGGGAGGCTTTCTTT
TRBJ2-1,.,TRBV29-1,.,CSAGRDSYNEQFF,TGCAGCGCTGGCCGAGACTCCTACAATGAGCAGTTCTTC
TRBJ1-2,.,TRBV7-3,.,CASSFGAHNYGYTF,TGTGCCAGCAGCTTCGGAGCACACAACTATGGCTACACCTTC
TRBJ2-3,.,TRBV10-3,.,CAISEGGRTTDTQYF,TGTGCCATCAGTGAGGGAGGGCGGACCACAGATACGCAGTATTTT
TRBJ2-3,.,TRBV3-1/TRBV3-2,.,CASSSGQRTDTQYF,TGTGCCAGCAGCAGTGGACAGCGCACAGATACGCAGTATTTT
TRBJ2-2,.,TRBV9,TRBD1,CASSPQGARTGELFF,TGTGCCAGCAGCCCTCAGGGGGCGCGGACCGGGGAGCTGTTTTTT
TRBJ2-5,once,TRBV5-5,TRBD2,CASSGKGGHQETQYF,TGTGCCAGCAGCGGGAAGGGAGGGCACCAAGAGACCCAGTACTTC
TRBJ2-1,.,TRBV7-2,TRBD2,CASSLAPGSGVNEQFF,TGTGCCAGCAGCTTAGCGCCGGGTAGCGGGGTGAATGAGCAGTTCTTC